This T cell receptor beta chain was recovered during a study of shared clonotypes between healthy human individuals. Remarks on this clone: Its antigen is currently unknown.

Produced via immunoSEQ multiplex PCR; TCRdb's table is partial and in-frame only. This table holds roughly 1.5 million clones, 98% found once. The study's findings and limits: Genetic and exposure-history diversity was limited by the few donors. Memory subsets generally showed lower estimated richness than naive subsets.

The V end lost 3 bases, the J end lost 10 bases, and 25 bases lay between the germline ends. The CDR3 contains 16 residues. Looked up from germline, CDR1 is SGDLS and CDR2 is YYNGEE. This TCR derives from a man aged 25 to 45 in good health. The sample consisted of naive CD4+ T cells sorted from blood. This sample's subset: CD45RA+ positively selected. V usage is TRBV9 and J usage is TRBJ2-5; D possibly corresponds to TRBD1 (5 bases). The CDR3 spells CASSDGQTFPRIVQYF. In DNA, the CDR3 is TGTGCCAGCAGCGACGGACAAACCTTCCCAAGAATCGTCCAGTACTTC.